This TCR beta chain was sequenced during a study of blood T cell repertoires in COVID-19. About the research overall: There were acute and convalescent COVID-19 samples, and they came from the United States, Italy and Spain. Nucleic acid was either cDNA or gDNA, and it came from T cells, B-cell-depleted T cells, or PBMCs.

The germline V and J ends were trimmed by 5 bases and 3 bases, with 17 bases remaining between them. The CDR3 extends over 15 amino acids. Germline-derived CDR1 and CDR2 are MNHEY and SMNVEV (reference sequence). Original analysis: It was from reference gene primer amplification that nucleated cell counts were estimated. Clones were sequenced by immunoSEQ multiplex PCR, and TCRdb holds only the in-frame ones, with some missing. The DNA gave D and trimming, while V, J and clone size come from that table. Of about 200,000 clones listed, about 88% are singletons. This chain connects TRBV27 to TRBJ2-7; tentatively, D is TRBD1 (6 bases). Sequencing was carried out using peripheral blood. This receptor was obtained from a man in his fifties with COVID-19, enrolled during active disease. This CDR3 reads CASSPQGSQDYEQYF. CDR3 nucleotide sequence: TGTGCCAGCAGTCCACAGGGTTCCCAAGACTACGAGCAGTACTTC.